What follows is one T cell receptor (beta chain) and its context. This clonotype was detected a few times. The antigen this receptor binds is unknown. The input lacks base qualities; no much larger clone sits a single base away. This sample is drawn from a study of CD8 T cells in ankylosing spondylitis (dated by TCRdb to 2015 to 2018). General notes on the study: The study profiled T cell receptor beta repertoires in healthy donors and ankylosing spondylitis patients to find disease-linked TCR variants. Peripheral blood was sampled, and synovial fluid was also collected from ankylosing spondylitis patients. The full study cohort comprised around 25 ankylosing spondylitis patients and 110 or so healthy donors. General conclusions and limits of the study: A TCR beta motif made up of several highly homologous amino acid variants appeared to be characteristic of blood from ankylosing spondylitis patients. In peripheral blood, the disease-linked clones were found at relatively low frequencies and had a CD8+ phenotype. Some of the motif variants had been reported before in the synovial fluid and blood of reactive arthritis patients, a finding that suggests common disease-initiation mechanisms. The disease-linked clones were reported to be significantly enriched in matched synovial fluid samples from ankylosing spondylitis patients.

There are 13 amino acids in the CDR3, from cysteine to phenylalanine inclusive. Only the CDR3 portion is preserved as DNA: 39 bases, with reading frame beginning at the first base. Trimming accounts for 8 bases at V and 3 bases at J, while the number of junction bases matched to no gene is 3. CDR1 and CDR2 are read off the germline V gene (reference sequence) as SEHNR and FQNEAQ. The reads were generated on an Illumina HiSeq 2500. TCR beta libraries were prepared by quantitative 5'-RACE with molecular barcodes. In the source study's methods: Disease-linked TCR variants were identified with a new computational method built on a probabilistic model of VDJ rearrangement. In TCRdb, the public reads were trimmed at Q25 with fastp and aligned with MiXCR, with productive beta chains retained. Rows with one shared CDR3 protein collapse into an entry with the most common genes and DNA. TCRdb, rather than the study authors, made the V and J calls. In this sample the table shows under 850,000 distinct CDR3 sequences, roughly 19% of which occur a single time. The ten largest clones capture under 20% of the sample.

This chain joins TRBV7-9 to TRBJ1-1; 10 middle bases align to TRBD1. The receptor was isolated from a male donor with ankylosing spondylitis. Sequenced sample: blood, either unsorted or a sorted T cell fraction (not recorded which). The DNA sequence is TGTGCCAGCGGGACAGGGGAGGACACTGAAGCTTTCTTT. Translated, this gives CASGTGEDTEAFF.